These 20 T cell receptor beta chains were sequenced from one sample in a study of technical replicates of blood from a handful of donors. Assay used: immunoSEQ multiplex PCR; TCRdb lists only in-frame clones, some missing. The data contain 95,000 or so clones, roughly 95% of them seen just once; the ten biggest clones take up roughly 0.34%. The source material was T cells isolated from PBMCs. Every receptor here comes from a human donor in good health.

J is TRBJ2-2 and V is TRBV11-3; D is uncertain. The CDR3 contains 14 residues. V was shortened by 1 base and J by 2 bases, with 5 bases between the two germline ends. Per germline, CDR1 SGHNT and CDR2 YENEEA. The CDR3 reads CASSLGLNTGELFF. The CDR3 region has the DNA TGTGCCAGCAGCTTAGGACTTAACACCGGGGAGCTGTTTTTT.

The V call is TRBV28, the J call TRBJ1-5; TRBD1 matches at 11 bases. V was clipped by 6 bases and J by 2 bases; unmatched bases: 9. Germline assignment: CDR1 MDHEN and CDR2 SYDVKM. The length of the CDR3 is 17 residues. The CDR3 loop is CASRRTGGMIGNQPQHF. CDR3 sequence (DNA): TGTGCCAGCAGACGGACAGGGGGCATGATAGGCAATCAGCCCCAGCATTTT. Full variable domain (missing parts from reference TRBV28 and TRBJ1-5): DVKVTQSSRYLVKRTGEKVFLECVQDMDHENMFWYRQDPGLGLRLIYFSYDVKMKEKGDIPEGYSVSREKKERFSLILESASTNQTSMYLCASRRTGGMIGNQPQHFGDGTRLSIL.

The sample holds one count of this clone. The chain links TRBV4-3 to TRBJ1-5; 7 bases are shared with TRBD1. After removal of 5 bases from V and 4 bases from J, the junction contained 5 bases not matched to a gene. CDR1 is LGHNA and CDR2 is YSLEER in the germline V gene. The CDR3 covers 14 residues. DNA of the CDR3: TGCGCCAGCAGCGCAGGACAGGAAAATCAGCCCCAGCATTTT. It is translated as CASSAGQENQPQHF.

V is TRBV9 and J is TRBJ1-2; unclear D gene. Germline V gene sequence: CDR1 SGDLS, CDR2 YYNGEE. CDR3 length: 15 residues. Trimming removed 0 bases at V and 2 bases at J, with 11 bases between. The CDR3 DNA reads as TGTGCCAGCAGCGTAGTTCCAGACTACAACTATGGCTACACCTTC. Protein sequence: CASSVVPDYNYGYTF.

The chain's CDR3 is CAWSVQVVDEQYF. In nucleotides, the CDR3 is TGTGCCTGGAGTGTACAGGTTGTAGACGAGCAGTACTTC. The V call is TRBV30, the J call TRBJ2-7, with D possibly being TRBD1 (5 bases). CDR1 is GTSNPN, CDR2 SVGIG, per germline (reference sequence). The CDR3 length is 13 residues. Between the trimmed V and J ends, which lost 0 bases and 5 bases, there was a span of 11 bases.

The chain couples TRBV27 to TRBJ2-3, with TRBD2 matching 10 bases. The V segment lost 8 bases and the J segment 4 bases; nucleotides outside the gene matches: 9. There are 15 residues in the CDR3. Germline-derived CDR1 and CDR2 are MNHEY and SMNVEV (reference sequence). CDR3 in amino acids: CASASSGSLADTQYF. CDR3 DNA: TGTGCCAGCGCGTCTAGCGGGAGCTTAGCAGATACGCAGTATTTT.

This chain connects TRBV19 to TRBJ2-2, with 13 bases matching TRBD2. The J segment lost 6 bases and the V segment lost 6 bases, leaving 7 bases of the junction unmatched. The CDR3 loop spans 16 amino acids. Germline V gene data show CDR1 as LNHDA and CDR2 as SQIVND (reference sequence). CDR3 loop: CASRVRLAGGAGELFF. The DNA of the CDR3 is TGTGCCAGTAGGGTACGACTAGCGGGAGGAGCCGGGGAGCTGTTTTTT.

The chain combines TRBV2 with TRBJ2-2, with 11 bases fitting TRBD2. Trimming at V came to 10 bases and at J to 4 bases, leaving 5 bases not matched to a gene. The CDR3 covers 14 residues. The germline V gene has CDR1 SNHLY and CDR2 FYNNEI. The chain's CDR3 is CATTSGGITGELFF. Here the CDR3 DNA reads TGTGCCACAACTAGCGGGGGCATCACCGGGGAGCTGTTTTTT.

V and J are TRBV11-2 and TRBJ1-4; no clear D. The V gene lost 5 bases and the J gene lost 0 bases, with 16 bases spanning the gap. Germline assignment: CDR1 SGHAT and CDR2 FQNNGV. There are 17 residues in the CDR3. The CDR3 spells CASSLEIRGATNEKLFF. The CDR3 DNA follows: TGTGCCAGCAGCCTTGAGATTCGCGGTGCAACTAATGAAAAACTGTTTTTT.

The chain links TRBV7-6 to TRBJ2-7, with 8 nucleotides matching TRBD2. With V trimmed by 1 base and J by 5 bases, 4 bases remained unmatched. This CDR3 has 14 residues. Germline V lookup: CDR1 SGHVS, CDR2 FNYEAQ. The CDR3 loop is CASSLGRTSHEQYF. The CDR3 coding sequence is TGTGCCAGCAGCTTAGGTCGGACTAGCCACGAGCAGTACTTC.

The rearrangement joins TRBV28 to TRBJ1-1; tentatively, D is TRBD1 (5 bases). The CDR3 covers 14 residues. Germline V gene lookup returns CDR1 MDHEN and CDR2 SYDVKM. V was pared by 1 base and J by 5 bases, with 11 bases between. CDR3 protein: CASSLYQGWTEAFF. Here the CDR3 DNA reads TGTGCCAGCAGTTTATACCAGGGCTGGACTGAAGCTTTCTTT.

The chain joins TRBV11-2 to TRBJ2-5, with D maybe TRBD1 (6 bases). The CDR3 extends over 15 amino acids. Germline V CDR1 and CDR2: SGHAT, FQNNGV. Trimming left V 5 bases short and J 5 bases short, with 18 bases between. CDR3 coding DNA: TGTGCCAGCAGCATGGGGGCTAACCCATATGAGACCCAGTACTTC. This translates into CASSMGANPYETQYF.

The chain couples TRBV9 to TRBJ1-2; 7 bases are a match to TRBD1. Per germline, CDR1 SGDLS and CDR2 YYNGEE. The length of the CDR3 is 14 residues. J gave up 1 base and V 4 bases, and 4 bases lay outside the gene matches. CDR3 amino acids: CASSPGTVNYGYTF. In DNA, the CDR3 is TGTGCCAGCAGCCCAGGGACAGTTAACTATGGCTACACCTTC.

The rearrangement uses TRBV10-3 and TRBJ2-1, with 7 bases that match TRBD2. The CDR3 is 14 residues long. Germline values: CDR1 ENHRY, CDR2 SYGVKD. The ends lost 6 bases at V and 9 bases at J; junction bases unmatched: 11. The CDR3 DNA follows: TGTGCCATCAGCCCCGGACTAGTAGGGTCTGAGCAGTTCTTC. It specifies CAISPGLVGSEQFF.

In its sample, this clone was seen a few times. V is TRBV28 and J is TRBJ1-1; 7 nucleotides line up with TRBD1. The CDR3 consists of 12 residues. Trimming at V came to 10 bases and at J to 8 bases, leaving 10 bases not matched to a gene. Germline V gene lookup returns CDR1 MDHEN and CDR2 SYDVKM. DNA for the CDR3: TGTGCCACAAACGGGGACAGATTAGAAGCTTTCTTT. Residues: CATNGDRLEAFF.

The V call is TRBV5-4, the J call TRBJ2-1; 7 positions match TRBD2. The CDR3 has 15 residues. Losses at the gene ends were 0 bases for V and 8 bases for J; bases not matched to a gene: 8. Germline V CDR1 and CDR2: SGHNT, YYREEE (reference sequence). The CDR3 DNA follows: TGTGCCAGCAGCTTGGCCAAGGGAGGGCGGGATGAGCAGTTCTTC. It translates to CASSLAKGGRDEQFF.

The CDR3 nucleotides read TGCGCCAGCAGCAGGCTAGCGGAAGAGACCCAGTACTTC. It encodes CASSRLAEETQYF. The V call is TRBV5-1, the J call TRBJ2-5; 7 positions agree with TRBD2. The trim removed 4 bases at V and 3 bases at J, leaving 3 bases unmatched. Germline values: CDR1 SGHRS, CDR2 YFSETQ. This CDR3 contains 13 residues.

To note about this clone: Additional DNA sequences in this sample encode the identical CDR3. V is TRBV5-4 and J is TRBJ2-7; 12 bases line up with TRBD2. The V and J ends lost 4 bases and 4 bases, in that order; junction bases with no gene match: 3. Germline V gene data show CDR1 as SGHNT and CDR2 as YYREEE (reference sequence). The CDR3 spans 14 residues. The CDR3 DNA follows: TGTGCCAGCAGCCCAGGACTAGCGGGGTACGAGCAGTACTTC. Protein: CASSPGLAGYEQYF.

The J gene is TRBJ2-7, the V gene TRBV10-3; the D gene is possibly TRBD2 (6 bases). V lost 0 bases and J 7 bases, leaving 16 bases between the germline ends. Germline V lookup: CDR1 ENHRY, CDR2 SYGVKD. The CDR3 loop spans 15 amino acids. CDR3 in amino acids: CAISESASFAGEQYF. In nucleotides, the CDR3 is TGTGCCATCAGTGAGTCGGCATCCTTCGCGGGGGAGCAGTACTTC.

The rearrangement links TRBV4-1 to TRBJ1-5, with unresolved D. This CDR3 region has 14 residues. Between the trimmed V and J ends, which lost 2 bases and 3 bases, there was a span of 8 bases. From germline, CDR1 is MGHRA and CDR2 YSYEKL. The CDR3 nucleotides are TGCGCCAGCAGCCAATCTTCAGTCAATCAGCCCCAGCATTTT. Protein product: CASSQSSVNQPQHF.